The 8 T cell receptor beta chains listed next were all sequenced from one sample in a study of sequential checkpoint blockade in melanoma. Generated by immunoSEQ multiplex PCR, the TCRdb table keeps only in-frame clones and is missing some. The table includes approximately 10,000 clones, roughly four fifths detected once. Stated treatment: randomized to nivolumab then ipilimumab (arm A) or the reverse (arm B). The sample here was CD8+ T cells sorted from blood (inferred from file names), taken from a patient given nivolumab and ipilimumab in sequence. These receptors were obtained from a human donor with melanoma.

The rearrangement uses TRBV10-3 and TRBJ1-5; D is ambiguous. The ends were cut back, 4 bases at V and 5 bases at J, with 6 bases in the middle. This CDR3 has 12 residues. Germline CDR1 is ENHRY and CDR2 is SYGVKD. CDR3 nucleotides: TGTGCCATCAGTGGCCCGGATCAGCCCCAGCATTTT. Encoded protein: CAISGPDQPQHF.

This sequence joins TRBV7-8 and TRBJ1-5, with D unresolved. CDR1 is SGHVS and CDR2 is FQNEAQ in the germline V gene. CDR3 size: 16 residues. The V gene lost 3 bases and the J gene lost 2 bases, with 14 bases spanning the gap. The CDR3 coding sequence is TGTGCCAGCAGCTTTGGCGGGGATATTCGCAATCAGCCCCAGCATTTT. Its protein is CASSFGGDIRNQPQHF.

This clone was recorded only once. This chain joins TRBV30 and TRBJ2-5, with 9 bases fitting TRBD1. The junction had 18 bases not matched to a gene; V was cut back by 8 bases and J by 5 bases. From germline, CDR1 is GTSNPN and CDR2 SVGIG (reference sequence). This CDR3 contains 16 residues. CDR3 sequence (DNA): TGTGCCCTAGTACATACAGGGGGCGTTATAAGGGAGACCCAGTACTTC. Its protein product is CALVHTGGVIRETQYF.

The rearrangement uses TRBV9 and TRBJ2-1; the match to TRBD2 covers 12 bases. J gave up 10 bases and V 0 bases, and 5 bases lay outside the gene matches. The CDR3 contains 15 residues. Germline CDR1 SGDLS, CDR2 YYNGEE. The CDR3 region has the DNA TGTGCCAGCAGCGTAGGACTAGCGGGGGAACCCGAGCAGTTCTTC. Its protein product is CASSVGLAGEPEQFF.

J is TRBJ2-3 and V is TRBV7-9; TRBD2 matches 10 bases. V lost 5 bases and J lost 0; bases outside the gene matches: 5. The CDR3 has 16 amino acids. In germline, CDR1 is SEHNR, CDR2 FQNEAQ (reference sequence). CDR3 loop: CASSRSGRVSTDTQYF. In DNA, the CDR3 is TGTGCCAGCAGCCGAAGCGGGAGGGTTAGCACAGATACGCAGTATTTT.

The chain has TRBV11-2 and TRBJ1-2; 12 bases match TRBD1. The germline V gene encodes CDR1 SGHAT and CDR2 FQNNGV. With V trimmed by 5 bases and J by 10 bases, 11 bases remained unmatched. The CDR3 runs to 15 residues. CDR3 nucleotides: TGTGCCAGCAGCCCAACCGGGACAGGGGGCATCATCTACACCTTC. Its translation: CASSPTGTGGIIYTF.

This chain connects TRBV5-6 to TRBJ1-1; possibly TRBD1 for D (6 bases). The V gene's germline CDR1 is SGHDT and CDR2 YYEEEE. The V end was cut by 2 bases, the J end by 1 base, with 12 bases between. The CDR3 spans 15 residues. The CDR3 nucleotides read TGTGCCAGCAGCTTCCCGTCGACAGGGAACACTGAAGCTTTCTTT. Protein product: CASSFPSTGNTEAFF.

This clone was picked up a small number of times. Other DNA sequences of this sample code for an identical CDR3. The V call is TRBV9, the J call TRBJ2-3; 8 bases agree with TRBD2. The junction had 4 bases not matched to a gene; V was cut back by 3 bases and J by 4 bases. Germline assignment: CDR1 SGDLS and CDR2 YYNGEE. The CDR3 runs to 14 residues. Written as DNA, the CDR3 is TGTGCCAGCAGCGCAGGCGGGGGGCCAGATACGCAGTATTTT. Encoded protein: CASSAGGGPDTQYF.